This T cell receptor (beta chain) was recorded in a study of blood T cell repertoires in COVID-19 (dated by TCRdb to the early 2020s). Background for the entire study: Collaborator samples came from the United States, Italy and Spain and covered acute and convalescent phases of COVID-19. The prospective study material was composed of cDNA or gDNA derived from T cells, B-cell-depleted T cells, or PBMCs. The dataset comprised deeply sampled blood TCRbeta repertoires from subjects exposed to, actively infected with, or recovered from COVID-19. The repertoires were made available in a free public database intended to serve as a resource for research on the immune response to SARS-CoV-2. Samples were obtained from the ongoing ImmuneRACE study (first 160 participants) and from 1,254 subjects provided by 6 global collaborators. Sample metadata almost always included a de-identified subject ID, COVID-19 status, age in years and sex. HLA class I and class II types, where available, came from metadata supplied by the sample provider rather than from assay-based typing. Paper-wide results and their limitations: The quantity of clinical and demographic metadata differed by source and by participant and was supplied without curation.

As regards this clone: The specificity of this receptor is unknown. The record has no base qualities; no much larger clone is one base away.

The collaborating institutions used their own protocols to collect whole blood in K2EDTA tubes. For TCRbeta analysis, collaborator samples were shipped as frozen whole blood, as isolated PBMCs, or as DNA extracted from either sample type. TCRbeta CDR3 regions were amplified from genomic DNA using the immunoSEQ Assay, a bias-controlled multiplex PCR. In the authors' own workflow: The number of nucleated cells in each sample was estimated by amplification of reference gene primers within the assay. Sequence reads were collapsed and filtered to measure the absolute abundance of every unique TCRbeta CDR3 rearrangement. For each sample, productive Simpson clonality was calculated by taking the square root of Simpson's diversity index across productive rearrangements. TCRdb stores this immuneACCESS table with in-frame sequences only. Part of the clones is absent; in the studies checked, under half of the shortfall reflects unresolved V genes, and no reason is known for the rest. The DNA was the basis for D and trimming; V, J and clone size are from that table. The sample contains fewer than 200,000 clones, around 85% of them found a single time. The ten top clones hold more than 7.5% of the sample.

What was sequenced was peripheral blood. The TCR comes from a middle-aged man with active or convalescent COVID-19.

The nucleotide sequence reads as follows: TGTGCCTGGAGGAGGGGGCTAGGTGGAAACACCATATATTTT. The translation is CAWRRGLGGNTIYF. The chain was built from TRBV30 and TRBJ1-3; 7 of the junction bases match TRBD1. CDR1 and CDR2, looked up from the germline V gene (reference sequence), are GTSNPN and SVGIG. The CDR3, from cysteine to phenylalanine, totals 14 residues. The read is trimmed to its CDR3 DNA, 42 bases read in frame from base 1. Relative to germline, V is missing 3 bases and J is missing 3 bases, with 5 bases of the junction outside any gene match. Joined to the reference TRBV30 and TRBJ1-3 proteins, this CDR3 gives the full variable domain: SQTIHQWPATLVQPVGSPLSLECTVEGTSNPNLYWYRQAAGRGLQLLFYSVGIGQISSEVPQNLSASRPQDRQFILSSKKLLLSDSGFYLCAWRRGLGGNTIYFGEGSWLTVV.